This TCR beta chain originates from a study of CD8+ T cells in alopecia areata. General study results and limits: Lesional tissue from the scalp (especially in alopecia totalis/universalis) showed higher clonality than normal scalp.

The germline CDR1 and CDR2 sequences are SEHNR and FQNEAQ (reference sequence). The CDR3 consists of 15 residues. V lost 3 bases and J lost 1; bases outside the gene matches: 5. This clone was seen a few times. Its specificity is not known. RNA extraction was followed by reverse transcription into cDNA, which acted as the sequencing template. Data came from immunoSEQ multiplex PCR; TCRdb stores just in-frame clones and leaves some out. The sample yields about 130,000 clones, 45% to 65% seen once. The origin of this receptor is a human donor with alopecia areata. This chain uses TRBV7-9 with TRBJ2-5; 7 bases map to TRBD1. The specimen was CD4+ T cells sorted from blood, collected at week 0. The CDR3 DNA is TGTGCCAGCAGCTTCAACAGGGGAGCCCAAGAGACCCAGTACTTC. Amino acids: CASSFNRGAQETQYF.